The present T cell receptor (beta chain) was sequenced within a study of shared clonotypes between healthy human individuals. Study at large: A donor's plate count was three for CD4 naive and three for CD4 memory; CD8 naive had two and CD8 memory one.

Between the trimmed V and J ends, which lost 6 bases and 6 bases, there was a span of 10 bases. The CDR3 length is 12 residues. The germline gives CDR1 SNHLY, CDR2 FYNNEI. Points from the study as a whole: Among non-shared clonotypes, generation probabilities were lower than among those shared by all four donors.

Points on this clone: Its specificity is unknown.

The DNA input per sorted-subset replicate PCR was roughly 0.2 ug, corresponding to some 30,000 T cell genomes. Measured with immunoSEQ multiplex PCR; TCRdb has only the in-frame clones, and not every one. The sample comprises about a million clones, about 80% of which are singletons, and more than 0.85% rests with the top ten. The sample was memory CD4+ T cells from PBMCs. The subset was: CD45RA-negative fraction. The receptor comes from a man younger than 30 in good health. Some clones in this sample may be carry-over from other donors' samples. The chain is built from TRBV2 and TRBJ2-3; D might be TRBD2 (5 bases). The CDR3 DNA reads TGTGCCAGCAGGGGCCCGGGGGATACGCAGTATTTT. Translated: CASRGPGDTQYF. Variable domain in full (rest from reference TRBV2 and TRBJ2-3): EPEVTQTPSHQVTQMGQEVILRCVPISNHLYFYWYRQILGQKVEFLVSFYNNEISEKSEIFDDQFSVERPDGSNFTLKIRSTKLEDSAMYFCASRGPGDTQYFGPGTRLTVL.